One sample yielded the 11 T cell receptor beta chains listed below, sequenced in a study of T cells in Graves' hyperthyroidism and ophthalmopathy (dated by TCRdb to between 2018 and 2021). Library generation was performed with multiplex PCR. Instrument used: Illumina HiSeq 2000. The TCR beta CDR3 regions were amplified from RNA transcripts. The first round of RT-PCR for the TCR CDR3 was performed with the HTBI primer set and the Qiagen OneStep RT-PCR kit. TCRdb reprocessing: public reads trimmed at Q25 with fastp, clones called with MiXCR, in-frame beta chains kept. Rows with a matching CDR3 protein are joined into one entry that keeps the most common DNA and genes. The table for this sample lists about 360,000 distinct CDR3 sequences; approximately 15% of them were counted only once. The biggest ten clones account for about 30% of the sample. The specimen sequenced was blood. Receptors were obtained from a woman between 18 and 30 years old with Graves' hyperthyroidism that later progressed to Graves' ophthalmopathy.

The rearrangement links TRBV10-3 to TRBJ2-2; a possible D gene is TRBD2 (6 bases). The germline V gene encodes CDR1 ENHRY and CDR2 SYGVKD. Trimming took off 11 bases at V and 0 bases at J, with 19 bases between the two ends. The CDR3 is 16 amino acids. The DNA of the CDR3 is TGTGCCGCCACCGGCTTGGGAGGAACGAACACCGGGGAGCTGTTTTTT. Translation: CAATGLGGTNTGELFF.

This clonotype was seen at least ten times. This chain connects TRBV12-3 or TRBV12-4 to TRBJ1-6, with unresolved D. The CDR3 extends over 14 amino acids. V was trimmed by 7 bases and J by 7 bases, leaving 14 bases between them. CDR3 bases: TGTGCCAGCACCCCTGACTTTGGGAATTCACCCCTCCACTTT. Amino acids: CASTPDFGNSPLHF.

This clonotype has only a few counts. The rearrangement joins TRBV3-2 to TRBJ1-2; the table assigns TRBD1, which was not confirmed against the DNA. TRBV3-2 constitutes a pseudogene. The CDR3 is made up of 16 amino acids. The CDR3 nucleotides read TGTGCCAGCAGCCAGGACGGACAGGGGAGGGACTATGGCTACACCTTC. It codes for CASSQDGQGRDYGYTF.

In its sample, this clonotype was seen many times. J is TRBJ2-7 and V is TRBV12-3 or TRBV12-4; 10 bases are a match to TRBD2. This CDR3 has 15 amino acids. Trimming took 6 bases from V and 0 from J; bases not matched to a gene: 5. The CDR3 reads CASSQGLAHSYEQYF. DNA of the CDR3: TGTGCCAGCAGCCAGGGACTAGCGCACTCCTACGAGCAGTACTTC.

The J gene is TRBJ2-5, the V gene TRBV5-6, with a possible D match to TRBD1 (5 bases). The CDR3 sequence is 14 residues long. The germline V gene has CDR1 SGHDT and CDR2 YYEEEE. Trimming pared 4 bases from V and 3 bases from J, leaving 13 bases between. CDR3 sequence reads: CASSVGQGKETQYF. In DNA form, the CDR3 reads TGTGCCAGCAGCGTTGGCCAGGGAAAAGAGACCCAGTACTTC.

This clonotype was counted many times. The CDR3 DNA follows: TGTGCCAGCAGTTCTTTCGTCCTACGCTCTGGAAACACCATATATTTT. Protein product: CASSSFVLRSGNTIYF. V usage is TRBV28 and J usage is TRBJ1-3; no firm D call. V gave up 4 bases and J gave up 0 bases, with 13 bases separating them. The germline V gene encodes CDR1 MDHEN and CDR2 SYDVKM. This CDR3 spans 16 amino acids.

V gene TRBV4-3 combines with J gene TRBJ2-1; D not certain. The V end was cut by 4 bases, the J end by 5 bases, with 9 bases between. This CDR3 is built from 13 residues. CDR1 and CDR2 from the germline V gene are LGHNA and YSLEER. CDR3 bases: TGCGCCAGCAGCCCCGGATGGAACAATGAGCAGTTCTTC. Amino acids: CASSPGWNNEQFF.

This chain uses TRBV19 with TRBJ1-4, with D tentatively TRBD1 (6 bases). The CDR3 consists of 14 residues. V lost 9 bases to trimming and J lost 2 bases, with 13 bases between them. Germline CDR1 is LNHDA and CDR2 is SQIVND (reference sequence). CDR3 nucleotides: TGTGCCAGCACCCAGGGGCGTACTAATGAAAAACTGTTTTTT. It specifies CASTQGRTNEKLFF. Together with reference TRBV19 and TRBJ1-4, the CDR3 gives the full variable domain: DGGITQSPKYLFRKEGQNVTLSCEQNLNHDAMYWYRQDPGQGLRLIYYSQIVNDFQKGDIAEGYSVSREKKESFPLTVTSAQKNPTAFYLCASTQGRTNEKLFFGSGTQLSVL.

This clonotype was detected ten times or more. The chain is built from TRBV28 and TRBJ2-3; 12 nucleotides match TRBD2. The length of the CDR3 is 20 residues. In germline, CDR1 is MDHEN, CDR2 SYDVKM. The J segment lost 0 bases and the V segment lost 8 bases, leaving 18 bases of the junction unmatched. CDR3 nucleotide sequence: TGTGCCAGCTTTTACTGGACTAGCGGGGCAAGAAACCCTAGCACAGATACGCAGTATTTT. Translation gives CASFYWTSGARNPSTDTQYF.

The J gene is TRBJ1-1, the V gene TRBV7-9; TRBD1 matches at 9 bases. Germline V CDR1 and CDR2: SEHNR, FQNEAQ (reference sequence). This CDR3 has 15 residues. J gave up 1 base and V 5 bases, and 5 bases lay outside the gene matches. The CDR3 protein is CASSTRDRENTEAFF. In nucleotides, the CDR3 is TGTGCCAGCAGCACCAGGGACAGGGAGAACACTGAAGCTTTCTTT.

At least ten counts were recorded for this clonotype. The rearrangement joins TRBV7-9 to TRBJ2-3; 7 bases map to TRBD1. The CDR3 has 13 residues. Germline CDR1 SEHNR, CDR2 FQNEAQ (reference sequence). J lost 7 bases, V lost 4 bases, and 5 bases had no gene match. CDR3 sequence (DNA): TGTGCCAGCAGCTGGGACAGCAGGAATACGCAGTATTTT. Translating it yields CASSWDSRNTQYF. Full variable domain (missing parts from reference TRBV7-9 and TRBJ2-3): DTGVSQNPRHKITKRGQNVTFRCDPISEHNRLYWYRQTLGQGPEFLTYFQNEAQLEKSRLLSDRFSAERPKGSFSTLEIQRTEQGDSAMYLCASSWDSRNTQYFGPGTRLTVL.